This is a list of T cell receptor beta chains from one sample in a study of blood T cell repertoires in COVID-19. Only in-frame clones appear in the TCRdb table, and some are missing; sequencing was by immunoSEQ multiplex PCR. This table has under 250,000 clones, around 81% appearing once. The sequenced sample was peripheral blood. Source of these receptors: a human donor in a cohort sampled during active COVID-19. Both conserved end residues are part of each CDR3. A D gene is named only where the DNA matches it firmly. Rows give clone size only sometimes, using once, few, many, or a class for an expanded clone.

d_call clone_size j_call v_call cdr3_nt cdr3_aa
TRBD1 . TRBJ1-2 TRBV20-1 TGCAGTGCTAGTCCGGGACAGGGGGCAGTCAGCTATGGCTACACCTTC CSASPGQGAVSYGYTF
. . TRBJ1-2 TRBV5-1 TGCGCCAGCAGCTCCCTGACGGACAATGGCTACACCTTC CASSSLTDNGYTF
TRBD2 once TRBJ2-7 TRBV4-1 TGCGCCAGCAGCCAAGGGGGGGGATTTCGGAACGAGCAGTACTTC CASSQGGGFRNEQYF
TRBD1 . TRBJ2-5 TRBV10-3 TGTGCCATCTCCGGGACAGGGGATTATGAGACCCAGTACTTC CAISGTGDYETQYF
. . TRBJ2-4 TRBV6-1 TGTGCCAGCAGTGAAAGTGGGGGCGGTGTTGACATTCAGTACTTC CASSESGGGVDIQYF
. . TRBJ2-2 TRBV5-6 TGTGCCAGCAGCTTGAGCTACCTAGGGGCCGGGGAGCTGTTTTTT CASSLSYLGAGELFF
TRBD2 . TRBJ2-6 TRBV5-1 TGCGCCAGCAGCTTGGTACCGGGGGGCTCTGGGGCCAACGTCCTGACTTTC CASSLVPGGSGANVLTF
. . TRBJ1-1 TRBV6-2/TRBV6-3 TGTGCCAGCAGTTACACGCAAAGGAGGGCTGGGGCTTTCTTT CASSYTQRRAGAFF
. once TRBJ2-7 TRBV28 TGTGCCAGCAGTTTACCCCCCCCGGGACAATCATCCTCGGTCTCCTACGAGCAGTACTTC CASSLPPPGQSSSVSYEQYF
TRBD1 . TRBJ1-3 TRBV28 TGTGCCAGCAGCCCTAGACAGGGTGGAAACACCATATATTTT CASSPRQGGNTIYF
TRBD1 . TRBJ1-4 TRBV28 TGTGCCAGCAGTGCCCCAGGGGGCGCGGTTGAAAAACTGTTTTTT CASSAPGGAVEKLFF
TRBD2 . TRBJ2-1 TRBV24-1 TGTGCCACCAGTGACCGACGGGGGGGCACTAGAAATGAGCAGTTCTTC CATSDRRGGTRNEQFF
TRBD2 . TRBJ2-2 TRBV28 TGTGCCAGCAGGACAAAGCGGGAGTGGACCGGGGAGCTGTTTTTT CASRTKREWTGELFF
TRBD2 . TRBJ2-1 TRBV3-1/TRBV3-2 TGTGCCAGCAGTCGTTCTAGCGGGAGTTTAGGAGGCGAGCAGTTCTTC CASSRSSGSLGGEQFF
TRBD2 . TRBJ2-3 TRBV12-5 TGTGCTAGTGGTTTGGTAAGGGCCTCGGGACTAGCGGGAGAAGGAGCAGATACGCAGTATTTT CASGLVRASGLAGEGADTQYF
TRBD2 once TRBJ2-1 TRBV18 TGTGCCAGCTCACCACCAACCAGCGGGAGGCGGGGGAATGAGCAGTTCTTC CASSPPTSGRRGNEQFF
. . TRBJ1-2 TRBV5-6 TGTGCCAGCAGCTTGGGTGTATCGGGCTACACCTTC CASSLGVSGYTF
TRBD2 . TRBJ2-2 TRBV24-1 TGTGCCACCAGTGATTGGACTAGCGGGAGGACCACCGGGGAGCTGTTTTTT CATSDWTSGRTTGELFF
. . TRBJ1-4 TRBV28 TGTGCCAGCAGCCGGGAACGTGAAAAACTGTTTTTT CASSREREKLFF
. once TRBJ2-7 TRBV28 TGTGCCAGCACGACTCTAAGGGGGGGATATATCGACGAGCAGTACTTC CASTTLRGGYIDEQYF
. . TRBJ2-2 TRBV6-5 TGTGCCAGCAGTTCCTCAGGGGTGGGCACCGGGGAGCTGTTTTTT CASSSSGVGTGELFF
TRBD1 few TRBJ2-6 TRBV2 TGTGCCAGCAGTGACCTCCGGAGACAGGGTTCTTCTGGGGCCAACGTCCTGACTTTC CASSDLRRQGSSGANVLTF
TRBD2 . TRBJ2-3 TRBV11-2 TGTGCCAGCAGCTTAGATCGAGCGGGAGGCACAGATACGCAGTATTTT CASSLDRAGGTDTQYF
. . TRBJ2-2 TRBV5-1 TGCGCCAGCAACCCGGCGGTGGCCGGCACCGGGGAGCTGTTTTTT CASNPAVAGTGELFF
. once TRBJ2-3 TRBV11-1 TGTGCCAGCAGCTGGGGGCAAGATACGCAGTATTTT CASSWGQDTQYF
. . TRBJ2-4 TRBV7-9 TGTGCCAGCAGCCCCCAGGGAAAAGGAGCCAAAAACATTCAGTACTTC CASSPQGKGAKNIQYF
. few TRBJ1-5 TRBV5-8 TGTGCCAGCAGTGCCCTAGACAATCAGCCCCAGCATTTT CASSALDNQPQHF
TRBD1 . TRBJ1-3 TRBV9 TGTGCCAGCAGCACAAGGACAGGAGACTCTGGAAACACCATATATTTT CASSTRTGDSGNTIYF
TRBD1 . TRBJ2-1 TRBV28 TGTGCCAGCAGCAGGACAGGACGCGAGCAGTTCTTC CASSRTGREQFF
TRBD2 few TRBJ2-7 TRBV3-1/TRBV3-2 TGTGCCAGCAGCCAAGTCGTCGGGAGGGGGGCCACCATCTACGAGCAGTACTTC CASSQVVGRGATIYEQYF
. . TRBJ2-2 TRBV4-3 TGCGCCAGCAGCCAAGATCCTATCTCCGGGGAGCTGTTTTTT CASSQDPISGELFF
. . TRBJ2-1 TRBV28 TGTGCCAGCATAAGGACCGGGAAAGGGAGGCAGTTCTTC CASIRTGKGRQFF
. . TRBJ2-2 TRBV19 TGTGCCAGTAGTATAGTGGCCGCCAACACCGGGGAGCTGTTTTTT CASSIVAANTGELFF
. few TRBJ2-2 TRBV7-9 TGTGCCAGCAGCTTCGGGACTCGTCGTTTAACCGGGGAGCTGTTTTTT CASSFGTRRLTGELFF
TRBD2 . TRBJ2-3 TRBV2 TGTGCCAGCAGCGATCGTATAGCGGGACGCACAGATACGCAGTATTTT CASSDRIAGRTDTQYF
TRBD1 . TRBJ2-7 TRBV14 TGTGCCAGCAGCCCCCTGGGTAAGGGGGCCAAACGCTACGAGCAGTACTTC CASSPLGKGAKRYEQYF
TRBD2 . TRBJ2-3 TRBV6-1 TGTGCCAGCAGTGAACCGACTAGCGGGGGACGGGATACGCAGTATTTT CASSEPTSGGRDTQYF
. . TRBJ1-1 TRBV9 TGTGCCAGCAGCCCCCACGACAGGCCGAACACTGAAGCTTTCTTT CASSPHDRPNTEAFF
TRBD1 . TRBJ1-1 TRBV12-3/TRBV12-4 TGTGCCAGCAGTTCAGGGGGGAACACTGAAGCTTTCTTT CASSSGGNTEAFF
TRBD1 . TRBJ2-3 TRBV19 TGTGCCAGTAGCACAGGGGACCTCCATCTATCCACAGATACGCAGTATTTT CASSTGDLHLSTDTQYF
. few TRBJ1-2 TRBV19 TGTGCCAGTAGTAACCCAGGGGACCCTAACTATGGCTACACCTTC CASSNPGDPNYGYTF
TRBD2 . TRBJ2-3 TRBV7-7 TGTGCTAGCAGCTCGGGGGGGACTACGCAGTATTTT CASSSGGTTQYF
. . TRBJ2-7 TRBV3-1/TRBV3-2 TGTGCCAGCAGCCTTGGACTAATAGCCTACGAGCAGTACTTC CASSLGLIAYEQYF
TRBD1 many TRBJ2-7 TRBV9 TGTGCCAGCAGCAGAGAGGCGACAGGGAACCCGGTCTACGAGCAGTACTTC CASSREATGNPVYEQYF
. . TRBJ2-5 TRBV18 TGTGCCAGCTCCCAGGCGTCAGAGACCCAGTACTTC CASSQASETQYF
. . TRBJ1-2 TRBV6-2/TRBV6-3 TGTGCCAGCAGTACCATCCAAAGTACGGGAGGCTACACCTTC CASSTIQSTGGYTF
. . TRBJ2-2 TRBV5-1 TGCGCCAGCAGCCCAACGGGTAGCGGAAACACCGGGGAGCTGTTTTTT CASSPTGSGNTGELFF
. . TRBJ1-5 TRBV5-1 TGCGCCAGCAGCTTGGCCGCGGGCACCAATCAGCCCCAGCATTTT CASSLAAGTNQPQHF
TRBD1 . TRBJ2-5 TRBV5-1 TGCGCCAGCAGCTTCCTTCCCGGGACAGGGGCGAGCGAGACCCAGTACTTC CASSFLPGTGASETQYF